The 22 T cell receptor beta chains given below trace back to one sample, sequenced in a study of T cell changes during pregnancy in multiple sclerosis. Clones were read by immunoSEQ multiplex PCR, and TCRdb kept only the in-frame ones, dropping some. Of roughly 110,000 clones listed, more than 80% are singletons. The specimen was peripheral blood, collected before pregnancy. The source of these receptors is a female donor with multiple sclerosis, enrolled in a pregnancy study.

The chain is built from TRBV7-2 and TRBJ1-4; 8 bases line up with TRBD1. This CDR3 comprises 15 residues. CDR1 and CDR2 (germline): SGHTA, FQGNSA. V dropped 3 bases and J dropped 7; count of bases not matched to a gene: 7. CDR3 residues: CASSFSGGSGEKLFF. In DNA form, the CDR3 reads TGTGCCAGCAGCTTCTCAGGGGGCTCAGGTGAAAAACTGTTTTTT.

CDR3 nucleotides: TGTGCCAGCAGCCGACAGGGTTTCGATGAGCAGTTCTTC. It translates to CASSRQGFDEQFF. The rearrangement joins TRBV7-9 to TRBJ2-1; 7 nucleotides match TRBD1. The CDR3 has 13 amino acids. With 5 bases clipped from V and 8 bases from J, the junction kept 6 bases outside the gene matches. Looked up from germline, CDR1 is SEHNR and CDR2 is FQNEAQ (reference sequence).

The CDR3 is CASSHRLAADTQYF. The CDR3 nucleotides are TGCGCCAGCAGTCATAGACTAGCGGCAGATACGCAGTATTTT. V gene TRBV23-1 combines with J gene TRBJ2-3, with TRBD2 matching over 9 bases. TRBV23-1 qualifies as an ORF whose function is uncertain. The length of the CDR3 is 14 residues. V trimming: 3 bases; J trimming: 4 bases; junction bases outside the gene matches: 2.

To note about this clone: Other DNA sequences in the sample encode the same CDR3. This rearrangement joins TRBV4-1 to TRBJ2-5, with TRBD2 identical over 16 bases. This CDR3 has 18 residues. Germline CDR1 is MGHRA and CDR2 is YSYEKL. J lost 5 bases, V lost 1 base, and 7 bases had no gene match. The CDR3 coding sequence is TGCGCCAGCAGCCAAGGTGTCTCGGGACTAGCGGGGGGGGAGACCCAGTACTTC. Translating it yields CASSQGVSGLAGGETQYF.

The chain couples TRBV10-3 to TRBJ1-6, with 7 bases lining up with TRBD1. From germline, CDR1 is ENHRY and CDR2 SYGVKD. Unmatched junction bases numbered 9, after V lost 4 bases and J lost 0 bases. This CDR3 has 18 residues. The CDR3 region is CAISVKGRDSSYNSPLHF. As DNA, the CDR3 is TGTGCCATCAGTGTTAAGGGACGGGACAGCTCCTATAATTCACCCCTCCACTTT.

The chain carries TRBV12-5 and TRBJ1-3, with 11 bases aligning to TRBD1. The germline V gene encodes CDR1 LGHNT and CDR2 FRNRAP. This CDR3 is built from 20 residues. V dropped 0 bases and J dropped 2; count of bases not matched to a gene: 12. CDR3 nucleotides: TGTGCTAGTGGTTTGGTACTCGGACAGGGGGCGATCGGCGCTGGAAACACCATATATTTT. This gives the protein CASGLVLGQGAIGAGNTIYF. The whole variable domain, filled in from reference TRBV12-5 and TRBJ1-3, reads DARVTQTPRHKVTEMGQEVTMRCQPILGHNTVFWYRQTMMQGLELLAYFRNRAPLDDSGMPKDRFSAEMPDATLATLKIQPSEPRDSAVYFCASGLVLGQGAIGAGNTIYFGEGSWLTVV.

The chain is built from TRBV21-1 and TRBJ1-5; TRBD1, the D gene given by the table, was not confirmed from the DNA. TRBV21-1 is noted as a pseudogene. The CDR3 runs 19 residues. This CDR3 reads CADLTPDRGRENSNQPQHF. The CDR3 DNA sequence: TGTGCCGATCTAACTCCGGACAGGGGAAGGGAAAATAGCAATCAGCCCCAGCATTTT.

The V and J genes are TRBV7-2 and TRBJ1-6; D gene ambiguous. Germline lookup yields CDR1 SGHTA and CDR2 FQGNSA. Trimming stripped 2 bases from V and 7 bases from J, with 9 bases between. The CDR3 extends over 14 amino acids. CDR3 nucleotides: TGTGCCAGCAGCTTACCAGGCAGGAATTCACCCCTCCACTTT. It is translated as CASSLPGRNSPLHF.

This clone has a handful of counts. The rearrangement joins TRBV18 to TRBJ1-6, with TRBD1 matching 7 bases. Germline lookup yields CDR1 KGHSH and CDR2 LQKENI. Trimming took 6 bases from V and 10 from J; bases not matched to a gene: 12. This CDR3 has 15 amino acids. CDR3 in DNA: TGTGCCAGCTCCCTCTCCCGGGACAGTAACTCACCCCTCCACTTT. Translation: CASSLSRDSNSPLHF.

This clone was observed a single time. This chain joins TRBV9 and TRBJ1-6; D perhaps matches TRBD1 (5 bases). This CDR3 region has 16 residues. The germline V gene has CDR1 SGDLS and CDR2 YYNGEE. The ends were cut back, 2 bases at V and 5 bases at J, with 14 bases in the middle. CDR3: CASSVTQGRDNSPLHF. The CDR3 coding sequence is TGTGCCAGCAGCGTGACCCAGGGTCGGGATAATTCACCCCTCCACTTT.

DNA for the CDR3: TGTGCCAGCAGCGACTCAGGGGTAACTGAAGCTTTCTTT. Translated: CASSDSGVTEAFF. The V call is TRBV9, the J call TRBJ1-1, with D perhaps matching TRBD1 (6 bases). CDR1 is SGDLS and CDR2 is YYNGEE in the germline V gene. Trimming took 3 bases from V and 5 from J, leaving 11 bases between them. CDR3 length equals 13 residues.

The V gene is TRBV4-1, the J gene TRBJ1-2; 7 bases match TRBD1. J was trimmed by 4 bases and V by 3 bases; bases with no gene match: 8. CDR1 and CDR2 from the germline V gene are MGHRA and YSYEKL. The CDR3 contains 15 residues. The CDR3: CASSHPQQGSYGYTF. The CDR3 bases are TGCGCCAGCAGCCATCCTCAACAGGGGTCCTATGGCTACACCTTC.

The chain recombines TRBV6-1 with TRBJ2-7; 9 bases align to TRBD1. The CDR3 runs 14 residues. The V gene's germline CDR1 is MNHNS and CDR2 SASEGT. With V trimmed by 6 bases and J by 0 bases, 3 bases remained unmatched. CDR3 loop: CASSTTGGSYEQYF. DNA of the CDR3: TGTGCCAGCAGCACGACAGGGGGCTCCTACGAGCAGTACTTC.

The CDR3 spells CASSATGAAYEQYF. CDR3 DNA sequence: TGTGCCAGCAGCGCGACAGGGGCCGCCTACGAGCAGTACTTC. V and J are TRBV9 and TRBJ2-7, with TRBD1 identical over 8 bases. This CDR3 has 14 residues. V was pared by 3 bases and J by 2 bases, with 4 bases of the junction left unmatched. Germline values: CDR1 SGDLS, CDR2 YYNGEE.

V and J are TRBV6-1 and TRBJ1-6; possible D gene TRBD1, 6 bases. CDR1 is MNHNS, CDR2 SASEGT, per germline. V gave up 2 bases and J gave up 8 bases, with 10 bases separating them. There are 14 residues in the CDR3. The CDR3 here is CASSEQGSHSPLHF. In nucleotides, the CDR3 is TGTGCCAGCAGTGAACAGGGGTCACATTCACCCCTCCACTTT.

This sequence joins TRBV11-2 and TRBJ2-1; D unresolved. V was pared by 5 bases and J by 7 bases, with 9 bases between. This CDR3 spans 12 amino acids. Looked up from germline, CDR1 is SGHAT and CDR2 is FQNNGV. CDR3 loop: CASSPIRNEQFF. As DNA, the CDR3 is TGTGCCAGCAGCCCGATCCGGAATGAGCAGTTCTTC.

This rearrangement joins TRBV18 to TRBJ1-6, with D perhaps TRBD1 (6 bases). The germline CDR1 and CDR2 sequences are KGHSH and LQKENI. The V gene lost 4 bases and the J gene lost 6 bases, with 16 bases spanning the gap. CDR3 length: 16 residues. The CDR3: CASSRGTPRSNSPLHF. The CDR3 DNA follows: TGTGCCAGCTCACGAGGGACACCAAGGAGTAATTCACCCCTCCACTTT.

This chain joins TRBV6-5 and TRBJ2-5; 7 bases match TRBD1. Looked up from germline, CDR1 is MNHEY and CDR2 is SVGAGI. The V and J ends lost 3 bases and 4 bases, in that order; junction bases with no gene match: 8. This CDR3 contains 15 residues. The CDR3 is CASSYRQGSSETQYF. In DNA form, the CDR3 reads TGTGCCAGCAGTTATCGACAGGGTAGTTCAGAGACCCAGTACTTC.

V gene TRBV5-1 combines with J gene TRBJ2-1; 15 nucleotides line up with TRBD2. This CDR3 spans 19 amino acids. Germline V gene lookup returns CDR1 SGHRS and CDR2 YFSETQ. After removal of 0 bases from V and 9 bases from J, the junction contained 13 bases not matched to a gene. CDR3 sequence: CASSLVQYGLAGGSGEQFF. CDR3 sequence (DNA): TGCGCCAGCAGCTTGGTGCAGTACGGACTAGCGGGAGGGTCGGGTGAGCAGTTCTTC.

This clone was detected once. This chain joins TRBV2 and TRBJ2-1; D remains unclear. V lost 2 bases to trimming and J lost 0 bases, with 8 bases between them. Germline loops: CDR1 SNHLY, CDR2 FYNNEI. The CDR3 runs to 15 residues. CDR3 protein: CASSEPSHSYNEQFF. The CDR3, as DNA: TGTGCCAGCAGTGAACCATCCCACTCCTACAATGAGCAGTTCTTC.

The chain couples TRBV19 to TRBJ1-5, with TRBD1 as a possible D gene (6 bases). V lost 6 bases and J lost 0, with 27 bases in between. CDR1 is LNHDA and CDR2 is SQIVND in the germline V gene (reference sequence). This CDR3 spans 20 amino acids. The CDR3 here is CASSKEARIDRKNSNQPQHF. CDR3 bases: TGTGCCAGTAGCAAGGAGGCTCGGATCGACAGGAAAAATAGCAATCAGCCCCAGCATTTT.

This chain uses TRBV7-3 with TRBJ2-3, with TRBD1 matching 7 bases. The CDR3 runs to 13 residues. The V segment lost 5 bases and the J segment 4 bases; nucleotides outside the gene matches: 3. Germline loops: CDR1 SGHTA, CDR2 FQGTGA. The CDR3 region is CASSDTGADTQYF. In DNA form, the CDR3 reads TGTGCCAGCAGCGATACAGGGGCAGATACGCAGTATTTT.